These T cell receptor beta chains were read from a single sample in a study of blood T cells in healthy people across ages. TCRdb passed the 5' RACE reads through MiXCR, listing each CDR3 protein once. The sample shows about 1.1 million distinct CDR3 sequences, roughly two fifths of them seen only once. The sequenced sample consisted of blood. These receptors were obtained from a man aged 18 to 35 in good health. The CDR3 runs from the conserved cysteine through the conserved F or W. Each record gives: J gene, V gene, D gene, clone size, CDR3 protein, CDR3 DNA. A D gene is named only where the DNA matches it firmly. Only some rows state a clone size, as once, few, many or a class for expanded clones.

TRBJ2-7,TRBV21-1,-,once,CASSTGLLNEQYF,TGTGCCAGCTCCACCGGGCTCCTCAATGAGCAGTACTTC
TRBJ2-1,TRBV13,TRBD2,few,CASSLLTSGGARDEQFF,TGTGCCAGCAGCTTATTGACTAGCGGGGGGGCTCGGGATGAGCAGTTCTTC
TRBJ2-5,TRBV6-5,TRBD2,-,CASSSLAGPNQETQYF,TGTGCCAGCAGTTCACTAGCGGGGCCCAACCAAGAGACCCAGTACTTC
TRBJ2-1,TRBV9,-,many,CASSVVDSSYNEQFF,TGTGCCAGCAGCGTAGTCGACAGCTCCTACAATGAGCAGTTCTTC
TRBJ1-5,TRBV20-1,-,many,CSASDSNQPQHF,TGCAGTGCTTCGGACAGTAATCAGCCCCAGCATTTT
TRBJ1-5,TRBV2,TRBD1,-,CATSLGQGSNQPQHF,TGTGCCACTAGCTTAGGACAGGGTTCCAATCAGCCCCAGCATTTT
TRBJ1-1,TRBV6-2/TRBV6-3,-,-,CASSYPRGPVF,TGTGCCAGCAGTTACCCAAGAGGCCCGGTCTTT
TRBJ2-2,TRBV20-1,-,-,CSARGWDTGELFF,TGCAGTGCCAGGGGATGGGACACCGGGGAGCTGTTTTTT
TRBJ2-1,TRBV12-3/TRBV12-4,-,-,CASSLTQRASCSNEQFF,TGTGCCAGCAGTTTGACCCAAAGGGCGTCCTGTTCAAATGAGCAGTTCTTC
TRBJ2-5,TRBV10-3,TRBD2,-,CAISSRGGGDQETQYF,TGTGCCATCTCGAGTCGTGGCGGGGGGGACCAAGAGACCCAGTACTTC
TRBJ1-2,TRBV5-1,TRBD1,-,CASSYTGDPVKSTF,TGCGCCAGCAGCTATACAGGGGACCCTGTAAAGAGCACCTTC
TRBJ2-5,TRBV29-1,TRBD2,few,CSVEGLAGEAETQYF,TGCAGCGTTGAGGGACTAGCGGGGGAGGCAGAGACCCAGTACTTC
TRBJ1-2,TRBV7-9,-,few,CASSSIGTQGGYTF,TGTGCCAGCAGCTCAATTGGGACGCAGGGCGGCTACACCTTC
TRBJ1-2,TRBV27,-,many,CASSFGPNYGYTF,TGTGCCAGCAGTTTTGGACCGAACTATGGCTACACCTTC
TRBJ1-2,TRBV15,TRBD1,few,CATSSGTDNYGYTF,TGTGCCACCAGCTCGGGGACAGATAACTATGGCTACACCTTC
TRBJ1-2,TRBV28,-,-,CASNSANYGYTF,TGTGCCAGCAACTCCGCTAACTATGGCTACACCTTC
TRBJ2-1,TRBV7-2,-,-,CASSLGLKGYNEQFF,TGTGCCAGCAGCTTAGGCCTGAAGGGCTACAATGAGCAGTTCTTC
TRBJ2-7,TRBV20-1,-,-,CNGIDNENYEQYF,TGCAATGGAATAGATAATGAAAACTACGAGCAGTACTTC
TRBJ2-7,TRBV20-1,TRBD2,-,CSARDAGESSCNEQYF,TGCAGTGCTAGAGACGCGGGGGAGAGCTCCTGCAATGAGCAGTACTTC
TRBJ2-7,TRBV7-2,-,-,CASKQGFYNEQYF,TGTGCCAGCAAACAGGGTTTCTACAATGAGCAGTACTTC
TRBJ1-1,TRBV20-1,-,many,CSAAGLLHGTEAFF,TGCAGTGCGGCCGGGCTACTACATGGCACTGAAGCTTTCTTT
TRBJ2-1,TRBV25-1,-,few,CASSVSGGGGEQFF,TGTGCCAGCAGTGTGTCGGGTGGAGGGGGTGAGCAGTTCTTC
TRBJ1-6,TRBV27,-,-,CAKYPPLHF,TGTGCCAAGTACCCACCCCTCCACTTT
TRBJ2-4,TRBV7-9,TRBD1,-,CASSLRQGREQYF,TGTGCCAGCAGCTTAAGACAGGGAAGGGAGCAGTACTTC
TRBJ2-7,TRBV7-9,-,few,CASSTPPVTYEQYF,TGTGCCAGCAGCACTCCCCCGGTTACCTACGAGCAGTACTTC
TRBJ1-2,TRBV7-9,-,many,CASSLLPLGQINYGYTF,TGTGCCAGCAGCTTGCTCCCTTTAGGACAGATTAACTATGGCTACACCTTC
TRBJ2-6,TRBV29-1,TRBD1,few,CSVPGTVSSGANVLTF,TGCAGCGTTCCCGGGACAGTCAGCTCTGGGGCCAACGTCCTGACTTTC
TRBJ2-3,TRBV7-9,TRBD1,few,CASSWPETGQGDTQYF,TGTGCCAGCAGCTGGCCCGAGACAGGGCAGGGAGATACGCAGTATTTT
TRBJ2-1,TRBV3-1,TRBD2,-,CASSQDASGAEQFF,TGTGCCAGCAGCCAAGATGCTAGCGGGGCTGAGCAGTTCTTC
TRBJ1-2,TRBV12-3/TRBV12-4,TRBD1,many,CASTPGQYFYGYTF,TGTGCCAGCACCCCGGGACAGTATTTCTATGGCTACACCTTC
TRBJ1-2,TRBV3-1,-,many,CASSQVSYGYTF,TGTGCCAGCAGCCAAGTCAGTTATGGCTACACCTTC
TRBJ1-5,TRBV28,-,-,CASSLGFRYNQPQHF,TGTGCCAGCAGTTTAGGGTTTCGGTATAATCAGCCCCAGCATTTT
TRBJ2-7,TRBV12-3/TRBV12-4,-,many,CASSPTSYEQYF,TGTGCCAGCAGTCCCACCAGCTACGAGCAGTACTTC
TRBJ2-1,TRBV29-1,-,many,CSVELRVNEQFF,TGCAGCGTTGAACTTCGAGTCAATGAGCAGTTCTTC
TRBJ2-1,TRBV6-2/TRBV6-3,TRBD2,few,CASRQELYGGVYNEQFF,TGTGCCAGCAGACAAGAACTTTACGGGGGGGTCTACAATGAGCAGTTCTTC
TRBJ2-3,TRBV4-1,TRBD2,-,CAGSQDRGGGSTQYF,TGCGCCGGCAGCCAAGATAGGGGCGGCGGGAGTACGCAGTATTTT
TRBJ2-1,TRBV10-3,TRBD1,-,CAISESSGTGVYNEQFF,TGTGCCATCAGTGAGTCTAGCGGGACAGGGGTTTACAATGAGCAGTTCTTC